The present TCR beta chain was sequenced within a study of cytomegalovirus exposure and HLA in healthy donors (dated by TCRdb to about 2017). Turning to the overall study: According to a later analysis, one platform produced both the 120 validation repertoires and the approximately 600 repertoires of the first cohort. The study was designed to test whether signatures of past pathogen exposure could be identified by cataloging public T cell receptors. A separate validation cohort of approximately 130 different subjects was used in addition to the roughly 670-subject first cohort. High-throughput TCR immunosequencing, statistical association of individual TCRs with disease status, and machine learning were combined to predict cytomegalovirus infection status. What the work shows at the level of the full study, not this receptor alone: In vitro tests confirmed that a few of the cytomegalovirus-associated TCR beta chains recognize cytomegalovirus antigens. The authors suggested that the approach could potentially be extended to other disease states and immunological phenotypes. In both the original and validation cohorts, the classifier was reported to diagnose cytomegalovirus status with high specificity and sensitivity. While some public TCRs were present in many individuals, most TCR sequences turned up only very rarely across donors. The validation cohort had no HLA typing available for a later analysis, so co-occurrence within that cohort was assessed over all 120 repertoires. Subsequent analysis determined that TCRs grouped into clusters in the first cohort also showed a tendency toward co-occurrence across the 90 to 150 validation repertoires, and approximately 94% of cluster scores exceeded 0. The study listed 164 TCR beta chains as associated with cytomegalovirus.

V is trimmed back by 1 base and J by 7 bases, and the junction contains 8 bases that no gene match accounts for. The CDR3 runs 15 amino acids, cysteine and phenylalanine included. Just CDR3 DNA is preserved here, 45 bases in frame from base 1. CDR1 and CDR2 are drawn from the germline V gene (reference sequence): SGHNT, YYREEE. Remarks on this clone: This receptor's antigen is unknown. Base qualities are missing; no much larger clone stands one base away.

The library was prepared using the immunoSEQ multiplex PCR assay. As for the authors' bioinformatics: A statistical classification framework was developed to diagnose cytomegalovirus status using the catalog of TCR beta chain sequences. The table comes from immuneACCESS by way of TCRdb, which keeps in-frame sequences with V and J called. Part of the clones is missing from these tables; in studies checked, under half for an unresolved V gene and the rest for unknown reasons. V and J calls and clone size are as listed in that table; D and trimming were resolved from the DNA. The sample table lists roughly 280,000 clones, 86% of them with a count of one. About 1% of the sample is taken by the ten largest. Separate from the roughly 650-subject first cohort, the validation cohort of 120 subjects was the group to which the donors belonged.

The TCR sequence derives from a woman between 18 and 29 years old in good health and CMV-seronegative. Here the chain combines TRBV5-4 and TRBJ1-1, and TRBD1 aligns with 9 junction nucleotides. The sequencing input was PBMCs. The CDR3 region reads CASSLRRGQGYEAFF. The nucleotide sequence is given as TGTGCCAGCAGCTTGCGGCGAGGACAGGGGTATGAAGCTTTCTTT. The reference TRBV5-4 and TRBJ1-1 proteins fill in what lies around the CDR3, so the full variable domain reads ETGVTQSPTHLIKTRGQQVTLRCSSQSGHNTVSWYQQALGQGPQFIFQYYREEENGRGNFPPRFSGLQFPNYSSELNVNALELDDSALYLCASSLRRGQGYEAFFGQGTRLTVV.